One sample yielded the 15 T cell receptor beta chains listed below, sequenced in a study of blood T cell repertoires in COVID-19. Clones were sequenced by immunoSEQ multiplex PCR, and TCRdb holds only the in-frame ones, with some missing. The sample shows under 75,000 clones, 76% of them seen only once. Sequenced: peripheral blood. The receptors were gathered from a woman at least 80 years old with acute or convalescent COVID-19.

CDR3 bases: TGTGCCAGTAGTATACAAGCGGGACGCCGGAACGAGCAGTACTTC. Its protein is CASSIQAGRRNEQYF. This chain uses TRBV19 with TRBJ2-7; 7 bases align to TRBD2. The CDR3 runs 15 residues. With V trimmed by 2 bases and J by 5 bases, 9 bases remained unmatched. Per the germline V gene, CDR1 is LNHDA and CDR2 is SQIVND (reference sequence). Based on the CDR3 plus reference TRBV19 and TRBJ2-7, the full variable domain is DGGITQSPKYLFRKEGQNVTLSCEQNLNHDAMYWYRQDPGQGLRLIYYSQIVNDFQKGDIAEGYSVSREKKESFPLTVTSAQKNPTAFYLCASSIQAGRRNEQYFGPGTRLTVT.

This clone was detected a few times. The chain employs TRBV5-6 and TRBJ2-7, with TRBD2 matching 9 bases. CDR3 length: 16 residues. V was pared by 4 bases and J by 9 bases, with 17 bases of the junction left unmatched. Germline values: CDR1 SGHDT, CDR2 YYEEEE. The CDR3 protein is CASSASTSGYIRGQYF. The DNA for the CDR3 is TGTGCCAGCAGCGCATCGACTAGCGGATATATTCGAGGGCAGTACTTC.

The chain employs TRBV2 and TRBJ2-1, with a possible D match to TRBD2 (6 bases). The CDR3 has 14 residues. The germline V gene encodes CDR1 SNHLY and CDR2 FYNNEI. V lost 2 bases and J 12 bases, leaving 17 bases between the germline ends. This chain's CDR3 is CASSELIGSTRQFF. The CDR3, as DNA: TGTGCCAGCAGTGAACTTATCGGGAGTACACGGCAGTTCTTC. Variable domain in full (rest from reference TRBV2 and TRBJ2-1): EPEVTQTPSHQVTQMGQEVILRCVPISNHLYFYWYRQILGQKVEFLVSFYNNEISEKSEIFDDQFSVERPDGSNFTLKIRSTKLEDSAMYFCASSELIGSTRQFFGPGTRLTVL.

CDR3 in DNA: TGCGCCAGCAGCCCATCTGGCGGGAGGCCATACGAGCAGTACTTC. Encoded protein: CASSPSGGRPYEQYF. The V call is TRBV5-1, the J call TRBJ2-7; TRBD2 matches 8 bases. In germline, CDR1 is SGHRS, CDR2 YFSETQ. The CDR3 is 15 residues long. Unmatched junction bases numbered 10, after V lost 4 bases and J lost 4 bases.

The chain links TRBV6-5 to TRBJ2-3; 7 nucleotides align to TRBD2. This CDR3 has 14 amino acids. J gave up 5 bases and V 2 bases, and 4 bases lay outside the gene matches. Germline lookup yields CDR1 MNHEY and CDR2 SVGAGI. CDR3 loop: CASSYRTSQDTQYF. The CDR3 nucleotides are TGTGCCAGCAGTTACCGGACTAGTCAAGATACGCAGTATTTT.

This clone has only one observation. V gene TRBV28 combines with J gene TRBJ1-5, with D perhaps TRBD1 (5 bases). V lost 5 bases to trimming and J lost 3 bases, with 11 bases between them. CDR1 MDHEN and CDR2 SYDVKM come from the germline V gene. This CDR3 comprises 14 residues. CDR3 protein: CASSPDSLNQPQHF. As DNA, the CDR3 is TGTGCCAGCAGTCCAGACAGCCTCAATCAGCCCCAGCATTTT.

This chain joins TRBV6-2 or TRBV6-3 and TRBJ1-1; 9 bases fit TRBD1. The CDR3 loop spans 13 amino acids. The V and J ends lost 6 bases and 5 bases, in that order; junction bases with no gene match: 4. Germline lookup yields CDR1 MNHEY and CDR2 SVGEGT. The CDR3: CASSPGQGTEAFF. DNA of the CDR3: TGTGCCAGCAGCCCTGGACAGGGGACTGAAGCTTTCTTT.

This chain links TRBV7-9 with TRBJ2-1; no reliable D call. V gave up 1 base and J gave up 9 bases, with 16 bases separating them. The CDR3 contains 15 residues. The germline gives CDR1 SEHNR, CDR2 FQNEAQ (reference sequence). CDR3 amino acids: CASSLGLVYKIEQFF. The CDR3 DNA is TGTGCCAGCAGCTTAGGTTTAGTCTATAAAATTGAGCAGTTCTTC.

The rearrangement joins TRBV7-6 to TRBJ2-7, with TRBD1 matching over 9 bases. The CDR3 is 14 residues long. CDR1 SGHVS and CDR2 FNYEAQ come from the germline V gene. Germline trimming cut 3 bases from V and 0 bases from J; bases unmatched to any gene: 0. The CDR3 DNA is TGTGCCAGCAGCTTGACAGGGGGCTCCTACGAGCAGTACTTC. Translated: CASSLTGGSYEQYF.

This chain connects TRBV6-2 or TRBV6-3 to TRBJ2-1; D gene ambiguous. Germline V lookup: CDR1 MNHEY, CDR2 SVGEGT. This CDR3 region has 15 residues. Trimming took 2 bases from V and 2 from J, leaving 10 bases between them. CDR3 protein: CASSYGQFPYNEQFF. CDR3 DNA: TGTGCCAGCAGTTACGGTCAGTTCCCCTACAATGAGCAGTTCTTC.

The chain carries TRBV20-1 and TRBJ2-1, with 13 bases matching TRBD2. Germline V lookup: CDR1 DFQATT, CDR2 SNEGSKA (reference sequence). Trimming took 3 bases from V and 7 from J; bases not matched to a gene: 9. The CDR3 sequence is 16 residues long. The CDR3 here is CSASRTSGSVWNEQFF. The DNA for the CDR3 is TGCAGTGCTAGTCGGACTAGCGGGAGCGTGTGGAATGAGCAGTTCTTC.

The V and J genes are TRBV7-2 and TRBJ2-3; 14 bases are shared with TRBD2. J was trimmed by 5 bases and V by 5 bases; bases with no gene match: 12. There are 18 residues in the CDR3. CDR1 and CDR2 (germline): SGHTA, FQGNSA. The CDR3 loop reads CASSHLPGLAGVGDTQYF. CDR3 sequence (DNA): TGTGCCAGCAGCCACCTCCCGGGACTAGCGGGAGTGGGAGATACGCAGTATTTT.

The chain uses TRBV5-6 and TRBJ1-5; D possibly corresponds to TRBD1 (6 bases). Germline V gene lookup returns CDR1 SGHDT and CDR2 YYEEEE. This CDR3 has 16 residues. The V end was cut by 3 bases, the J end by 4 bases, with 17 bases between. The CDR3 DNA reads as TGTGCCAGCAGCTCATTATGGACAGCCGAGAATCAGCCCCAGCATTTT. It is translated as CASSSLWTAENQPQHF.

The V call is TRBV2, the J call TRBJ1-6, with 8 bases matching TRBD1. The CDR3 has 15 amino acids. Germline CDR1 reads SNHLY; CDR2 reads FYNNEI. J gave up 10 bases and V 2 bases, and 7 bases lay outside the gene matches. The CDR3 reads CASSEYRTGYSPLHF. The CDR3 coding sequence is TGTGCCAGCAGTGAATACAGGACAGGGTACTCACCCCTCCACTTT.

The chain is built from TRBV5-6 and TRBJ2-1, with TRBD2 as a possible D gene (5 bases). Trimming left V 4 bases short and J 5 bases short, with 10 bases between. From germline, CDR1 is SGHDT and CDR2 YYEEEE. The CDR3 runs to 13 residues. The CDR3 loop is CASSTGLNNEQFF. The DNA for the CDR3 is TGTGCCAGCAGCACCGGACTCAACAATGAGCAGTTCTTC.